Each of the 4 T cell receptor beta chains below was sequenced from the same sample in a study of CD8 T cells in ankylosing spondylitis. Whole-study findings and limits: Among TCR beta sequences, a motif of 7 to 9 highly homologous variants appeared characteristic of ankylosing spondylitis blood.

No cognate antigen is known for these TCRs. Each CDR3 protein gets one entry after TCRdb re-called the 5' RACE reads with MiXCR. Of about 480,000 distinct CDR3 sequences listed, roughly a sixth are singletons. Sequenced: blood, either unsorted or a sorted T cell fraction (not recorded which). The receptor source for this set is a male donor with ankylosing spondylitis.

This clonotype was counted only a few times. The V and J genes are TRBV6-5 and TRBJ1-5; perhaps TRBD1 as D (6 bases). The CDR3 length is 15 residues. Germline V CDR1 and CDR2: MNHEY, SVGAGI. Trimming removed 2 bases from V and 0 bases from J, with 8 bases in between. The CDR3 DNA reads TGTGCCAGCAGTTACATCAGGGGTAGCAATCAGCCCCAGCATTTT. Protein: CASSYIRGSNQPQHF.

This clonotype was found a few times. The CDR3 sequence is CSVNHVGGLETQYF. Here the CDR3 DNA reads TGCAGCGTGAATCATGTGGGAGGGTTGGAGACCCAGTACTTC. The chain links TRBV29-1 to TRBJ2-5; TRBD2 matches 7 bases. Per germline, CDR1 SQVTM and CDR2 ANQGSEA. V lost 6 bases and J lost 5; bases outside the gene matches: 12. The CDR3 is made up of 14 amino acids.

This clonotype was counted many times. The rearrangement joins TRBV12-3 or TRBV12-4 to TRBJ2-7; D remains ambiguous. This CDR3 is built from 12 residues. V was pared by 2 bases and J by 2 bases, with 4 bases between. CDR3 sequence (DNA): TGTGCCAGCAGTTTAAGCCCCTACGAGCAGTACTTC. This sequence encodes CASSLSPYEQYF.

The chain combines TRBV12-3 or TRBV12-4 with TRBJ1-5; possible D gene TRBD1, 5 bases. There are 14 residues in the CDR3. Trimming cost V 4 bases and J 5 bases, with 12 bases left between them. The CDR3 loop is CASSWDPAHQPQHF. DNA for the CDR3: TGTGCCAGCAGTTGGGACCCGGCTCATCAGCCCCAGCATTTT.